This TCR beta chain was sequenced in a study of T-cell memory formation after mild COVID-19 (dated by TCRdb to 2020 to 2022). A note on the overall study: TCR sequence clusters from the two donors were found to be largely donor specific. Two young, previously healthy adult volunteers, one female and one male, were included in the cohort. In a couple of donors, T-cell clones that expanded and contracted after mild COVID-19 were tracked by sequencing TCRalpha and TCRbeta repertoires over time. Here is what the overall study found, with its caveats: Balanced CD4/CD8 phenotypes were observed for clones contracting from day 15 to 85, whereas a bias towards CD4+ was observed for a second wave of clones expanding from day 15 to 37. The second-wave clones that peaked on day 37 were not confirmed to be SARS-CoV-2 specific. Contracting CD4+ clones were found mainly in CM and EM memory subsets, while CD8+ clones were enriched in EMRA. Only two mild cases were covered in the study, and larger cohorts including severe cases with pre-infection samples were considered necessary. Some responding clones were found in pre-infection memory, which suggests that pre-existing cross-reactive memory T cells took part in the SARS-CoV-2 response.

These reads were obtained on an Illumina NovaSeq 6000. TCRalpha and TCRbeta cDNA libraries were constructed by 5'RACE with constant-segment primers, with sample barcodes and unique molecular identifiers being introduced. RNA was extracted from every sample with Trizol reagent. The libraries were amplified in two PCR steps, and the second step added a second sample barcode and Illumina TruSeq adapters. Libraries were sequenced on an Illumina NovaSeq with 2 x 150 bp paired-end reads. Processing in the source paper ran as follows. Reads were demultiplexed and collapsed into UMI-guided consensus sequences with migec v1.2.7. Using mixcr v2.1.11, UMI consensuses were aligned to TRA and TRB V and J templates and then assembled into clonotypes. Expanded or contracted clonotypes were those called significant by both edgeR and NoisET, with noise models trained on biological replicates. edgeR calls used a false discovery rate-adjusted p below 0.01 and a log2 fold-change threshold of 1. As an exploratory analysis of dynamics, max-normalized trajectories of the 1000 most abundant clonotypes were examined with PCA combined with hierarchical clustering. The CD4 or CD8 phenotype of responding clones was assigned using the separately sequenced CD4+ and CD8+ repertoires. TCRdb reran the public reads through fastp at Q25 and MiXCR, keeping productive beta chains. Each entry merges the rows of one CDR3 protein and shows their most common DNA and genes. For this entry, the V and J calls and clone size follow TCRdb and not the study's own pipeline. For this sample there are a few hundred thousand distinct CDR3 sequences; around 15% appear just once. The ten biggest clones cover about a fifth of the sample.

On this clonotype: Its antigen remains undetermined. No base quality information exists; no much larger clone differs at one position.

According to the germline V gene, CDR1 reads SGHAT and CDR2 reads FQNNGV. The CDR3 goes from the cysteine to the valine over 15 residues. Only the CDR3 region is kept as DNA, spanning 45 bases read in frame from base 1. Ficoll-Paque density gradient centrifugation was used to isolate PBMCs. The rearrangement joined TRBV11-2 to TRBJ2-7; too little of a D gene remains to name it. The sample comprised PBMCs or a T cell subset sorted from them (not recorded which). The TCR was taken from a man between 18 and 35 years old who had mild COVID-19 (a few samples of this study predate the infection). The sample titles of this study are shuffled in the database, so cell type and time point are left out; the donor was told from shared clones. The CDR3 protein is CASSLGGSLFYEQYV. In nucleotide form, the sequence is TGTGCCAGCAGCTTAGGTGGCAGCTTGTTTTACGAGCAGTATGTC.